The 15 T cell receptor beta chains listed next were all sequenced from one sample in a study of T cell changes during pregnancy in multiple sclerosis. Repertoires were generated with immunoSEQ multiplex PCR, while TCRdb's copy carries only in-frame clones and drops some. The top ten clones hold 2.5% of a sample with some 58,000 clones, around 96% of them seen once. The sample consisted of CD8+ T cells from peripheral blood mononuclear cells, taken after pregnancy. Receptor source: a female donor with multiple sclerosis, enrolled in a pregnancy study.

CDR3 residues: CASSLRLMNTEAFF. In DNA form, the CDR3 reads TGTGCCAGCAGTTTGAGGCTTATGAACACTGAAGCTTTCTTT. The chain employs TRBV27 and TRBJ1-1; D remains unclear. Germline V gives CDR1 MNHEY, CDR2 SMNVEV (reference sequence). This CDR3 comprises 14 residues. Trimming cost V 3 bases and J 0 bases, with 8 bases left between them.

The V gene is TRBV27, the J gene TRBJ2-7, with 10 bases fitting TRBD1. From germline, CDR1 is MNHEY and CDR2 SMNVEV (reference sequence). The CDR3 spans 15 residues. Losses at the gene ends were 5 bases for V and 3 bases for J; bases not matched to a gene: 7. The CDR3, as DNA: TGTGCCAGCAGTCAGACAGGGGGCCAAGTCTACGAGCAGTACTTC. Protein: CASSQTGGQVYEQYF.

The chain combines TRBV27 with TRBJ1-2; 10 nucleotides agree with TRBD1. The V gene end was trimmed by 6 bases and the J gene end by 4 bases; junction bases not matched to a gene: 5. CDR1 and CDR2 from the germline V gene are MNHEY and SMNVEV (reference sequence). The CDR3 is made up of 14 amino acids. Here the CDR3 DNA reads TGTGCCAGCAGGGGGACAGGGGATGTCTATGGCTACACCTTC. Residues: CASRGTGDVYGYTF.

The chain joins TRBV4-1 to TRBJ2-1, with 9 nucleotides matching TRBD2. From germline, CDR1 is MGHRA and CDR2 YSYEKL. The V and J ends lost 4 bases and 9 bases, in that order; junction bases with no gene match: 4. The CDR3 is 13 residues long. The CDR3 DNA is TGCGCCAGCAGCCTAGCGGGAGAGGTTGAGCAGTTCTTC. Translated, it gives CASSLAGEVEQFF.

V and J are TRBV9 and TRBJ2-7, with 8 bases that match TRBD2. The V gene end was trimmed by 0 bases and the J gene end by 4 bases; junction bases not matched to a gene: 6. Germline V gene lookup returns CDR1 SGDLS and CDR2 YYNGEE. There are 15 residues in the CDR3. CDR3 in amino acids: CASSVAETSGYEQYF. In DNA, the CDR3 is TGTGCCAGCAGCGTAGCTGAAACTAGCGGTTACGAGCAGTACTTC.

This clone was seen just once. The rearrangement uses TRBV29-1 and TRBJ1-1; D may be TRBD1 (5 bases). The V end was cut by 6 bases, the J end by 10 bases, with 15 bases between. The CDR3 consists of 11 residues. Germline V gene sequence: CDR1 SQVTM, CDR2 ANQGSEA. DNA of the CDR3: TGCAGCGTCCTCTCGGGGGTAGGAGCTTTCTTT. Its protein product is CSVLSGVGAFF.

The chain couples TRBV7-8 to TRBJ2-7; 9 nucleotides align to TRBD2. This CDR3 is 16 amino acids long. Trimming cost V 8 bases and J 0 bases; bases outside gene matches: 11. Germline V gene data show CDR1 as SGHVS and CDR2 as FQNEAQ. The CDR3 nucleotides read TGTGCCAGCCCTCCTGAGCGGGAGGCTAGCTCCTACGAGCAGTACTTC. This sequence encodes CASPPEREASSYEQYF.

The rearrangement uses TRBV19 and TRBJ2-4; 9 nucleotides agree with TRBD2. V shed 5 bases and J 4 bases; nucleotides not matched to a gene: 9. Germline V gene data show CDR1 as LNHDA and CDR2 as SQIVND (reference sequence). The CDR3 extends over 16 amino acids. DNA of the CDR3: TGTGCCAGTAGTTACGGCGGGAGGGCCACAAAAAACATTCAGTACTTC. This codes for CASSYGGRATKNIQYF.

The rearrangement joins TRBV28 to TRBJ2-1; 7 bases are shared with TRBD2. This CDR3 contains 16 residues. The V gene's germline CDR1 is MDHEN and CDR2 SYDVKM. The V gene end was trimmed by 4 bases and the J gene end by 8 bases; junction bases not matched to a gene: 14. In nucleotides, the CDR3 is TGTGCCAGCAGTTCGCCGCGTTATCTACGGGAGGATGAGCAGTTCTTC. As protein: CASSSPRYLREDEQFF.

For the CDR3, the DNA is TGTGCCAGCAGCTTAGGAGTGGATGAGCAGTTCTTC. This sequence encodes CASSLGVDEQFF. The rearrangement links TRBV7-3 to TRBJ2-1; no definite D call. V was shortened by 2 bases and J by 8 bases, with 7 bases between the two germline ends. The CDR3 runs 12 residues. Germline CDR1 is SGHTA and CDR2 is FQGTGA. The full variable domain, completed using reference TRBV7-3 and TRBJ2-1, is GAGVSQTPSNKVTEKGKYVELRCDPISGHTALYWYRQSLGQGPEFLIYFQGTGAADDSGLPNDRFFAVRPEGSVSTLKIQRTERGDSAVYLCASSLGVDEQFFGPGTRLTVL.

V usage is TRBV30 and J usage is TRBJ1-3; possible D gene TRBD1, 5 bases. Germline loops: CDR1 GTSNPN, CDR2 SVGIG (reference sequence). The CDR3 covers 15 residues. The ends were cut back, 4 bases at V and 0 bases at J, with 13 bases in the middle. The CDR3 spells CAWTGGASSGNTIYF. CDR3 in DNA: TGTGCCTGGACGGGGGGTGCTAGCTCTGGAAACACCATATATTTT.

The chain uses TRBV4-3 and TRBJ2-1; 9 nucleotides line up with TRBD2. Germline values: CDR1 LGHNA, CDR2 YSLEER. The V and J ends lost 0 bases and 9 bases, in that order; junction bases with no gene match: 9. CDR3 size: 16 residues. CDR3 nucleotide sequence: TGCGCCAGCAGCCAAGATGCGTTTAGCGGGAGCCCTGAGCAGTTCTTC. This codes for CASSQDAFSGSPEQFF.

This chain joins TRBV7-9 and TRBJ1-1, with D uncertain. V dropped 6 bases and J dropped 3 bases, with 11 bases sitting between them. CDR3 size: 13 residues. Germline-derived CDR1 and CDR2 are SEHNR and FQNEAQ (reference sequence). The CDR3 DNA is TGTGCCAGCAGACCGGGAGTCGACACTGAAGCTTTCTTT. This gives the protein CASRPGVDTEAFF.

The CDR3 sequence: CTHEQGRETQYF. In DNA form, the CDR3 reads TGCACCCATGAGCAGGGAAGGGAGACCCAGTACTTC. The chain links TRBV29-1 to TRBJ2-5; perhaps TRBD1 as D (5 bases). This CDR3 has 12 residues. The germline V gene encodes CDR1 SQVTM and CDR2 ANQGSEA. Full variable domain (outside the CDR3, taken from reference TRBV29-1 and TRBJ2-5): SAVISQKPSRDICQRGTSLTIQCQVDSQVTMMFWYRQQPGQSLTLIATANQGSEATYESGFVIDKFPISRPNLTFSTLTVSNMSPEDSSIYLCTHEQGRETQYFGPGTRLLVL.

The rearrangement joins TRBV4-1 to TRBJ1-1; D unresolved. CDR3 length: 13 residues. CDR1 MGHRA and CDR2 YSYEKL come from the germline V gene. V was clipped by 4 bases and J by 12 bases, with 18 bases between them. As DNA, the CDR3 is TGCGCCAGCAGCCCAACTTTCGGGAGTGAGACTTTCTTT. Encoded protein: CASSPTFGSETFF.